Sequencing of this T cell receptor beta chain was carried out in a study of beta chain features in type 1 diabetes. The study reverse transcribed the entire isolated RNA, so it sequenced expressed TCRB transcripts. Assay: immunoSEQ multiplex PCR; the TCRdb copy retains only in-frame clones and omits some. The table includes approximately 16,000 clones, roughly three quarters detected once. The germline V gene encodes CDR1 SGHDN and CDR2 FVKESK. The CDR3 totals 13 residues. The V segment lost 4 bases and the J segment 6 bases; nucleotides outside the gene matches: 5. In regard to this clone: The antigen remains unidentified.

Study-wide results and caveats: An over-representation of cells with high TCR expression could result from cDNA sequencing. TCRB CDR3 length was moderately but significantly reduced in all four CD4+ subsets of Type 1 diabetes patients.

This TCR came from a man aged 25 to 45 with type 1 diabetes. Source material: stem cell memory CD4+ T cells from blood. The J gene is TRBJ1-1, the V gene TRBV14; 7 nucleotides align to TRBD1. CDR3 residues: CASSPGQVPEAFF. The CDR3 DNA follows: TGTGCCAGCAGCCCCGGACAGGTCCCTGAAGCTTTCTTT.